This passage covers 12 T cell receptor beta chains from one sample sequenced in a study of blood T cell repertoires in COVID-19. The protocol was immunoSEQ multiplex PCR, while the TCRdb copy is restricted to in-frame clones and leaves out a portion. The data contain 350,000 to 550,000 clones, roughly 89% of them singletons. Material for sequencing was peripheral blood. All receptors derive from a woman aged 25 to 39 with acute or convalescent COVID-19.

CDR3 DNA sequence: TGCGCCAGCAGCTTAGGGGCAGAATACTATGGCTACACCTTC. This gives the protein CASSLGAEYYGYTF. This chain connects TRBV5-1 to TRBJ1-2, with a possible D match to TRBD1 (5 bases). The CDR3 is 14 residues long. V was shortened by 2 bases and J by 3 bases, with 11 bases between the two germline ends. From germline, CDR1 is SGHRS and CDR2 YFSETQ.

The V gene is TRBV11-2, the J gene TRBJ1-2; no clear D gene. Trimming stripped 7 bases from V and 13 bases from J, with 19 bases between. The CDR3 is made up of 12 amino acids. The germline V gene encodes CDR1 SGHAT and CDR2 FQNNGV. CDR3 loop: CASTSSARGFTF. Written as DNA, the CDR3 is TGTGCCAGCACCTCCTCCGCTCGGGGTTTCACCTTC.

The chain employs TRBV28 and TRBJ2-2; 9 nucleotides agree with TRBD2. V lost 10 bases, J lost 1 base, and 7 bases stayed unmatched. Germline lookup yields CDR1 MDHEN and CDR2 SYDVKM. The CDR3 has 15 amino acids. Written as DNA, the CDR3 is TGTGCCACCCTTAGCGGGGGCGGGAACACCGGGGAGCTGTTTTTT. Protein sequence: CATLSGGGNTGELFF.

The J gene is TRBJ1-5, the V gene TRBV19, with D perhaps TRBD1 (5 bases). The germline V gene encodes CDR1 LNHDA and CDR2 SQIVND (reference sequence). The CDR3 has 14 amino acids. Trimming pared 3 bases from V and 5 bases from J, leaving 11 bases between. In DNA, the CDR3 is TGTGCCAGTAGTATGAGGACACCCGATCAGCCCCAGCATTTT. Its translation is CASSMRTPDQPQHF.

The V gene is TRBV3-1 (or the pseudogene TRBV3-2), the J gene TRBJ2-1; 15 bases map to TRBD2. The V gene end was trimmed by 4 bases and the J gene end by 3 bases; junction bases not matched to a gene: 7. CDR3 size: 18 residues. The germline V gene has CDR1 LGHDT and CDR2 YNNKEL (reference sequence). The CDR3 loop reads CASSRTSGGVGFYNEQFF. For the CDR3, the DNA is TGTGCCAGCAGCCGGACTAGCGGGGGGGTAGGGTTCTACAATGAGCAGTTCTTC.

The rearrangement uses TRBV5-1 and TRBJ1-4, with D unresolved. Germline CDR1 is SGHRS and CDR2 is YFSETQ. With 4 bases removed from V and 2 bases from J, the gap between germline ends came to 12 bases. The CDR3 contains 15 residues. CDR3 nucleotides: TGCGCCAGCAGCACGGACTTCGCCACTAATGAAAAACTGTTTTTT. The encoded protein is CASSTDFATNEKLFF.

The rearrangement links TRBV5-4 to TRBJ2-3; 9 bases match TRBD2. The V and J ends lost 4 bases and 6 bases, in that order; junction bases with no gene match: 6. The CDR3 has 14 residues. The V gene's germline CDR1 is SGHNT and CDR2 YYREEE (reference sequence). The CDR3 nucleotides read TGTGCCAGCAGCCTGCGGGGGGGCGGTGATACGCAGTATTTT. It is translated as CASSLRGGGDTQYF.

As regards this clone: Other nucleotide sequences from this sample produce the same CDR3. The CDR3 is CASSLRTGGKNTGELFF. CDR3 nucleotide sequence: TGTGCCAGCAGCTTACGGACAGGGGGAAAGAACACCGGGGAGCTGTTTTTT. V usage is TRBV7-8 and J usage is TRBJ2-2; 10 positions match TRBD1. CDR3 length equals 17 residues. CDR1 is SGHVS, CDR2 FQNEAQ, per germline. With V trimmed by 2 bases and J by 1 base, 4 bases remained unmatched.

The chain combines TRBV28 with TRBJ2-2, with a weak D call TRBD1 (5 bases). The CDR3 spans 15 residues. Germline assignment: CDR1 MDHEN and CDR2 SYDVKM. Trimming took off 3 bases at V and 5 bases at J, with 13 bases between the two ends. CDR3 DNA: TGTGCCAGCAGTTTCGTAGGGGCAGGAACCGGGGAGCTGTTTTTT. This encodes CASSFVGAGTGELFF.

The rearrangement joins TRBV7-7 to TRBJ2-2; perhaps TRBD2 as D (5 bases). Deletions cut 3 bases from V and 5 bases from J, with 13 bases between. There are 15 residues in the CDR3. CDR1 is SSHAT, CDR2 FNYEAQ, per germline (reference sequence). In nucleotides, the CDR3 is TGTGCCAGCAGCTTTGAGCTCCGGGGTACCGGGGAGCTGTTTTTT. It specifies CASSFELRGTGELFF.

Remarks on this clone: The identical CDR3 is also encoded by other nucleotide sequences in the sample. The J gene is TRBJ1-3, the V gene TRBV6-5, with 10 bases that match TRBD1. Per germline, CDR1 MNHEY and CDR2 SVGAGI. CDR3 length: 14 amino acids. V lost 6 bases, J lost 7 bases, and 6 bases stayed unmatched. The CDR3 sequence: CASRTGGSGNTIYF. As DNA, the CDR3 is TGTGCCAGCAGGACAGGGGGCAGTGGCAACACCATATATTTT.

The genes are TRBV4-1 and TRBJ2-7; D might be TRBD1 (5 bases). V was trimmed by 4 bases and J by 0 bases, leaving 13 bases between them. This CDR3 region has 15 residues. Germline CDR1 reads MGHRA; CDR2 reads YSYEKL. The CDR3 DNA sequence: TGCGCCAGCAGCCTACGCGACAGCCCCTCCTACGAGCAGTACTTC. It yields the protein CASSLRDSPSYEQYF.